The rows below give T cell receptor beta chains drawn from one sample of a study of T-cell memory formation after mild COVID-19. TCRdb re-called the 5' RACE reads with MiXCR, one entry per CDR3 protein. Here the sample spans almost 550,000 distinct CDR3 sequences, roughly 22% being singletons. The sample taken for sequencing was PBMCs or a T cell subset sorted from them (not recorded which). These receptors came from an adult woman who had mild COVID-19 (a few samples of this study predate the infection). Cell type and time point are not known. The CDR3 runs from the conserved cysteine through the conserved F or W. D genes are given only for firm matches. Size is stated for part of the rows, as once, few or many counts, or as a class when the clone is expanded.

clone_size: -; j_call: TRBJ2-3; v_call: TRBV5-1; d_call: -; cdr3_aa: CASSLESVTDTQYF; cdr3_nt: TGCGCCAGCAGCTTGGAGAGTGTCACAGATACGCAGTATTTT
clone_size: -; j_call: TRBJ2-7; v_call: TRBV6-6; d_call: -; cdr3_aa: CASSLGQGLLSEQYF; cdr3_nt: TGTGCCAGCAGTTTGGGTCAGGGATTGCTCAGCGAGCAGTACTTC
clone_size: -; j_call: TRBJ2-4; v_call: TRBV5-6; d_call: TRBD2; cdr3_aa: CASSLGAWTSGSRANIQYF; cdr3_nt: TGTGCCAGCAGCTTGGGAGCGTGGACTAGCGGGAGTAGGGCGAACATTCAGTACTTC
clone_size: few; j_call: TRBJ2-7; v_call: TRBV25-1; d_call: -; cdr3_aa: CASSEGPGSGLNYEQYF; cdr3_nt: TGTGCCAGCAGTGAGGGGCCAGGGAGCGGATTGAACTACGAGCAGTACTTC
clone_size: -; j_call: TRBJ2-4; v_call: TRBV3-1; d_call: TRBD2; cdr3_aa: CASSQVARGGDGNIQYF; cdr3_nt: TGTGCCAGCAGCCAAGTGGCTCGGGGGGGAGACGGAAACATTCAGTACTTC
clone_size: -; j_call: TRBJ1-1; v_call: TRBV10-3; d_call: -; cdr3_aa: CAISDQATEAFF; cdr3_nt: TGTGCCATCAGTGATCAGGCCACTGAAGCTTTCTTT
clone_size: few; j_call: TRBJ2-1; v_call: TRBV5-1; d_call: TRBD1; cdr3_aa: CASSPAGTGYNEQFF; cdr3_nt: TGCGCCAGCAGCCCGGCCGGGACAGGGTACAATGAGCAGTTCTTC
clone_size: few; j_call: TRBJ1-5; v_call: TRBV29-1; d_call: -; cdr3_aa: CSVRNQPQHF; cdr3_nt: TGCAGCGTTAGAAATCAGCCCCAGCATTTT
clone_size: few; j_call: TRBJ2-1; v_call: TRBV12-3/TRBV12-4; d_call: TRBD2; cdr3_aa: CASSLGAGGTHEQFF; cdr3_nt: TGTGCCAGCAGTTTAGGCGCCGGGGGGACCCATGAGCAGTTCTTC
clone_size: -; j_call: TRBJ2-1; v_call: TRBV29-1; d_call: TRBD2; cdr3_aa: CSVDPGFGGGYNEQFF; cdr3_nt: TGCAGCGTTGACCCGGGGTTCGGGGGAGGGTACAATGAGCAGTTCTTC
clone_size: -; j_call: TRBJ2-7; v_call: TRBV30; d_call: -; cdr3_aa: CAWSGDWTYEQYF; cdr3_nt: TGTGCCTGGAGCGGGGACTGGACCTACGAGCAGTACTTC
clone_size: -; j_call: TRBJ2-1; v_call: TRBV29-1; d_call: TRBD2; cdr3_aa: CSVEGRLADNEQFF; cdr3_nt: TGCAGCGTCGAGGGTCGACTAGCGGACAATGAGCAGTTCTTC
clone_size: -; j_call: TRBJ2-7; v_call: TRBV4-3; d_call: -; cdr3_aa: CASSQALGGYEQYF; cdr3_nt: TGCGCCAGCAGCCAAGCCCTTGGCGGCTACGAGCAGTACTTC
clone_size: -; j_call: TRBJ2-1; v_call: TRBV7-9; d_call: -; cdr3_aa: CASGLYQFF; cdr3_nt: TGTGCCAGCGGATTATACCAGTTCTTC
clone_size: few; j_call: TRBJ2-3; v_call: TRBV12-3/TRBV12-4; d_call: -; cdr3_aa: CASSLVRATQYF; cdr3_nt: TGTGCCAGCAGTTTGGTGAGAGCTACGCAGTATTTT
clone_size: -; j_call: TRBJ2-1; v_call: TRBV6-5; d_call: TRBD2; cdr3_aa: CASSYFAGVDNEQFF; cdr3_nt: TGTGCCAGCAGTTACTTCGCGGGAGTGGACAATGAGCAGTTCTTC
clone_size: many; j_call: TRBJ2-7; v_call: TRBV5-1; d_call: TRBD2; cdr3_aa: CASSQMAGGPYEQYF; cdr3_nt: TGCGCCAGCAGCCAGATGGCGGGGGGGCCTTACGAGCAGTACTTC
clone_size: few; j_call: TRBJ2-3; v_call: TRBV20-1; d_call: TRBD2; cdr3_aa: CSAPKAGGTTTDTQYF; cdr3_nt: TGCAGTGCCCCTAAAGCGGGGGGAACAACCACAGATACGCAGTATTTT
clone_size: few; j_call: TRBJ2-7; v_call: TRBV9; d_call: TRBD1; cdr3_aa: CASSVSGGYEQYF; cdr3_nt: TGTGCCAGCAGCGTATCAGGGGGCTACGAGCAGTACTTC
clone_size: -; j_call: TRBJ1-2; v_call: TRBV4-1; d_call: -; cdr3_aa: CASSQVSGSGYTF; cdr3_nt: TGCGCCAGCAGCCAAGTCTCAGGGTCCGGCTACACCTTC
clone_size: few; j_call: TRBJ2-7; v_call: TRBV4-1; d_call: TRBD1; cdr3_aa: CASSQLSAGQGSYEQYF; cdr3_nt: TGCGCCAGCAGCCAACTTTCGGCGGGACAGGGCTCCTACGAGCAGTACTTC
clone_size: few; j_call: TRBJ1-2; v_call: TRBV4-3; d_call: -; cdr3_aa: CASSQIGPGENYGYTF; cdr3_nt: TGCGCCAGCAGCCAGATTGGGCCAGGGGAAAACTATGGCTACACCTTC
clone_size: -; j_call: TRBJ2-5; v_call: TRBV19; d_call: -; cdr3_aa: CASSSLSIRETQYF; cdr3_nt: TGTGCCAGTAGTTCGCTTAGCATCCGGGAGACCCAGTACTTC
clone_size: -; j_call: TRBJ2-7; v_call: TRBV30; d_call: -; cdr3_aa: CAWSSVWREEQYF; cdr3_nt: TGTGCCTGGAGTAGCGTTTGGAGGGAGGAGCAGTACTTC
clone_size: -; j_call: TRBJ2-3; v_call: TRBV7-2; d_call: -; cdr3_aa: CASRIGFTDTQYF; cdr3_nt: TGTGCCAGCAGAATAGGGTTCACAGATACGCAGTATTTT
clone_size: few; j_call: TRBJ1-1; v_call: TRBV6-5; d_call: -; cdr3_aa: CASSYSKDTEAFF; cdr3_nt: TGTGCCAGCAGTTACTCGAAGGACACTGAAGCTTTCTTT
clone_size: few; j_call: TRBJ2-7; v_call: TRBV7-2; d_call: -; cdr3_aa: CASSSRRQTAYEQYF; cdr3_nt: TGTGCCAGCAGCTCCCGCAGACAGACGGCCTACGAGCAGTACTTC
clone_size: many; j_call: TRBJ2-7; v_call: TRBV5-1; d_call: -; cdr3_aa: CASSLEADPYEQYF; cdr3_nt: TGCGCCAGCAGCTTGGAGGCGGACCCCTACGAGCAGTACTTC
clone_size: few; j_call: TRBJ2-1; v_call: TRBV30; d_call: TRBD2; cdr3_aa: CAWSGGVLAAYNEQFF; cdr3_nt: TGTGCCTGGAGTGGAGGGGTACTAGCGGCCTACAATGAGCAGTTCTTC